The 20 T cell receptor beta chains presented below share a single source sample, sequenced in a study of blood T cell repertoires in COVID-19. The method was immunoSEQ multiplex PCR; TCRdb's version includes in-frame clones alone and lacks a portion of them. The sample holds almost 500,000 clones, 88% seen once. The sequenced material came from PBMCs or T cells enriched from blood (not recorded which). These receptors were collected from a woman in her sixties or seventies who had recovered from COVID-19.

The rearrangement links TRBV4-1 to TRBJ2-3; 11 bases fit TRBD2. CDR3 length: 17 residues. Trimming took 0 bases from V and 4 from J; bases not matched to a gene: 6. Germline CDR1 reads MGHRA; CDR2 reads YSYEKL. Here the CDR3 reads CASSQDWLAGGADTQYF. CDR3 sequence (DNA): TGCGCCAGCAGCCAAGATTGGTTAGCGGGGGGGGCAGATACGCAGTATTTT.

The chain links TRBV9 to TRBJ2-1; the D gene is possibly TRBD1 (5 bases). V gave up 0 bases and J gave up 7 bases, with 14 bases separating them. The CDR3 totals 15 residues. Per germline, CDR1 SGDLS and CDR2 YYNGEE. CDR3 amino acids: CASSVGTEPGNEQFF. Here the CDR3 DNA reads TGTGCCAGCAGCGTAGGGACGGAGCCAGGGAATGAGCAGTTCTTC.

This rearrangement joins TRBV12-5 to TRBJ1-5, with 7 bases that match TRBD1. The germline V gene encodes CDR1 LGHNT and CDR2 FRNRAP. The V and J ends lost 6 bases and 7 bases, in that order; junction bases with no gene match: 6. The CDR3 sequence is 13 residues long. CDR3 protein: CASGTGVRQPQHF. The CDR3 nucleotides read TGTGCTAGTGGCACAGGGGTTCGACAGCCCCAGCATTTT.

The V gene is TRBV4-1, the J gene TRBJ1-2, with TRBD1 matching 11 bases. Germline-derived CDR1 and CDR2 are MGHRA and YSYEKL. V dropped 3 bases and J dropped 1; count of bases not matched to a gene: 10. The CDR3 is 18 residues long. The CDR3 sequence: CASSQPGQGARRNYGYTF. CDR3 bases: TGCGCCAGCAGCCAGCCAGGACAGGGGGCGCGTCGTAACTATGGCTACACCTTC.

This chain links TRBV2 with TRBJ1-2; the D gene is possibly TRBD1 (6 bases). The CDR3 has 15 amino acids. V lost 5 bases, J lost 1 base, and 14 bases lay in between. Germline V gene sequence: CDR1 SNHLY, CDR2 FYNNEI. The CDR3 nucleotides are TGTGCCAGCAGTACCTTGGGGGGGCTTAACTATGGCTACACCTTC. It translates to CASSTLGGLNYGYTF.

The chain joins TRBV6-5 to TRBJ2-2, with D unclear. The germline CDR1 and CDR2 sequences are MNHEY and SVGAGI. The CDR3 sequence is 14 residues long. V lost 2 bases, J lost 4 bases, and 8 bases lay in between. The CDR3 spells CASSYAAPTGELFF. CDR3 sequence (DNA): TGTGCCAGCAGTTACGCGGCGCCCACCGGGGAGCTGTTTTTT.

In this sample, this clone turned up once. This chain joins TRBV2 and TRBJ1-2; possible D gene TRBD1, 6 bases. Between the trimmed V and J ends, which lost 6 bases and 4 bases, there was a span of 12 bases. Germline lookup yields CDR1 SNHLY and CDR2 FYNNEI. The CDR3 is 13 amino acids. CDR3 loop: CASSPQGIYGYTF. In nucleotides, the CDR3 is TGTGCCAGCAGCCCTCAGGGGATCTATGGCTACACCTTC. Full variable domain (missing parts from reference TRBV2 and TRBJ1-2): EPEVTQTPSHQVTQMGQEVILRCVPISNHLYFYWYRQILGQKVEFLVSFYNNEISEKSEIFDDQFSVERPDGSNFTLKIRSTKLEDSAMYFCASSPQGIYGYTFGSGTRLTVV.

For this clone: Other DNA sequences from this sample encode an identical CDR3 as well. This chain links TRBV15 with TRBJ1-5, with D uncertain. V shed 1 base and J shed 4 bases, with 8 bases lying between them. In germline, CDR1 is LNHNV, CDR2 YYDKDF (reference sequence). This CDR3 has 14 residues. CDR3 sequence (DNA): TGTGCCACCAGCAGAGGAGGAGGGAATCAGCCCCAGCATTTT. This codes for CATSRGGGNQPQHF.

The gene calls are TRBV27 and TRBJ2-5; 10 bases line up with TRBD2. CDR1 and CDR2 from the germline V gene are MNHEY and SMNVEV (reference sequence). V gave up 4 bases and J gave up 5 bases; unmatched junction bases: 7. This CDR3 region has 15 residues. The CDR3, as DNA: TGTGCCAGCAGTTCGCGGACTAGCGGCAGCGAGACCCAGTACTTC. Translating gives CASSSRTSGSETQYF.

This clone was detected a few times. The CDR3: CASSVGTGIYEQYF. CDR3 nucleotide sequence: TGTGCCAGCAGTGTTGGGACAGGGATCTACGAGCAGTACTTC. V is TRBV2 and J is TRBJ2-7; 9 positions match TRBD1. The CDR3 extends over 14 amino acids. V was pared by 4 bases and J by 3 bases, with 4 bases of the junction left unmatched. CDR1 is SNHLY and CDR2 is FYNNEI in the germline V gene.

This rearrangement joins TRBV24-1 to TRBJ1-1, with 9 bases matching TRBD1. CDR3 length: 15 residues. Unmatched junction bases numbered 6, after V lost 7 bases and J lost 1 base. Germline lookup yields CDR1 KGHDR and CDR2 SFDVKD. The CDR3 region has the DNA TGTGCCACCAGAAAACCGGGACAGGGGAACACTGAAGCTTTCTTT. Its translation is CATRKPGQGNTEAFF.

Points on this clone: The identical CDR3 is also encoded by other nucleotide sequences in the sample. The chain has TRBV5-1 and TRBJ1-2; 9 nucleotides align to TRBD1. CDR3 length: 13 residues. V lost 0 bases to trimming and J lost 7 bases; unmatched junction nucleotides: 1. Germline V gene sequence: CDR1 SGHRS, CDR2 YFSETQ. The CDR3 region has the DNA TGCGCCAGCAGCTTGGGACAGGGGGTTGGCTACACCTTC. Translation gives CASSLGQGVGYTF.

The J gene is TRBJ1-3, the V gene TRBV2; possible D gene TRBD1, 6 bases. CDR3 size: 13 residues. Trimming took 8 bases from V and 4 from J, leaving 12 bases between them. CDR1 and CDR2 (germline): SNHLY, FYNNEI. The CDR3 protein is CASLSDRGNTIYF. For the CDR3, the DNA is TGTGCCAGCCTGTCCGACAGGGGAAACACCATATATTTT.

The V call is TRBV19, the J call TRBJ1-1; 12 nucleotides agree with TRBD1. This CDR3 spans 16 amino acids. Unmatched junction bases numbered 11, after V lost 7 bases and J lost 5 bases. The germline gives CDR1 LNHDA, CDR2 SQIVND (reference sequence). The CDR3 nucleotides are TGTGCCAGTACGCCCCGGGACAGGGGGCTCGGTACTGAAGCTTTCTTT. The encoded protein is CASTPRDRGLGTEAFF. Combining the CDR3 with reference TRBV19 and TRBJ1-1 gives the whole variable domain DGGITQSPKYLFRKEGQNVTLSCEQNLNHDAMYWYRQDPGQGLRLIYYSQIVNDFQKGDIAEGYSVSREKKESFPLTVTSAQKNPTAFYLCASTPRDRGLGTEAFFGQGTRLTVV.

The chain recombines TRBV3-1 (or the pseudogene TRBV3-2) with TRBJ1-2; D remains ambiguous. This CDR3 has 14 residues. V lost 4 bases, J lost 3 bases, and 12 bases lay in between. Germline CDR1 and CDR2: LGHDT and YNNKEL (reference sequence). The CDR3 nucleotides are TGTGCCAGCAGCCCCCTTGGGGAGTACTATGGCTACACCTTC. Protein sequence: CASSPLGEYYGYTF.

The chain combines TRBV27 with TRBJ2-7; the D gene is possibly TRBD2 (6 bases). The V end lost 6 bases, the J end lost 5 bases, and 20 bases lay between the germline ends. Germline V gene data show CDR1 as MNHEY and CDR2 as SMNVEV (reference sequence). This CDR3 comprises 15 residues. The CDR3 here is CASSPRRGGINEQYV. CDR3 bases: TGTGCCAGCAGCCCCCGTCGTGGGGGGATTAACGAGCAGTACGTC.

The chain is built from TRBV2 and TRBJ1-2, with D unclear. Germline V CDR1 and CDR2: SNHLY, FYNNEI. The length of the CDR3 is 15 residues. The V end was cut by 6 bases, the J end by 0 bases, with 14 bases between. CDR3 sequence reads: CASSPTPGANYGYTF. The CDR3 DNA reads as TGTGCCAGCAGCCCGACGCCTGGAGCTAACTATGGCTACACCTTC.

The chain recombines TRBV24-1 with TRBJ2-1, with TRBD1 as a possible D gene (5 bases). The V end was cut by 5 bases, the J end by 9 bases, with 13 bases between. Germline values: CDR1 KGHDR, CDR2 SFDVKD. The CDR3 extends over 13 amino acids. The CDR3 sequence is CATSAQGKVEQFF. The CDR3 region has the DNA TGTGCCACCAGTGCCCAGGGTAAGGTTGAGCAGTTCTTC.

This chain links TRBV27 with TRBJ1-2; TRBD1 matches at 9 bases. Trimming took 4 bases from V and 7 from J; bases not matched to a gene: 7. Germline CDR1 MNHEY, CDR2 SMNVEV (reference sequence). This CDR3 comprises 14 residues. CDR3 sequence: CASSSRDRGGGYTF. The CDR3 nucleotides are TGTGCCAGCAGTTCCCGTGACAGGGGGGGTGGCTACACCTTC.

The rearrangement uses TRBV5-1 and TRBJ2-1; 8 nucleotides agree with TRBD1. CDR1 SGHRS and CDR2 YFSETQ come from the germline V gene. The CDR3 has 15 residues. After removal of 3 bases from V and 5 bases from J, the junction contained 7 bases not matched to a gene. The CDR3 nucleotides are TGCGCCAGCAGCTCCGGACAGGGAGGACACAATGAGCAGTTCTTC. Protein sequence: CASSSGQGGHNEQFF.